A selection of T cell receptor beta chains follows, all from one sample in a study of blood T cells in healthy people across ages. TCRdb reprocessed the 5' RACE reads with MiXCR, giving one entry per CDR3 protein. This sample has 1.4 million or so distinct CDR3 sequences, with roughly two fifths found just once. Sequenced input: blood. The source of these receptors is a woman in her late teens or twenties in good health. The CDR3 runs from the conserved cysteine through the conserved F or W. The D gene is left open where the match is weak. Where a row states a size, it is once, few, many or the class of an expanded clone; other rows omit it.

J gene: TRBJ1-1
clone size: .
D gene: .
V gene: TRBV9
CDR3 protein: CASSASGVTNTEAFF
CDR3 DNA: TGTGCCAGCAGCGCATCAGGGGTTACGAACACTGAAGCTTTCTTT

J gene: TRBJ1-1
clone size: few
D gene: .
V gene: TRBV6-6
CDR3 protein: CASSSWEGEAFF
CDR3 DNA: TGTGCCAGCAGTTCCTGGGAAGGTGAAGCTTTCTTT

J gene: TRBJ2-1
clone size: .
D gene: TRBD1
V gene: TRBV28
CDR3 protein: CASSWVGTGDLEQFF
CDR3 DNA: TGTGCCAGCAGTTGGGTCGGGACAGGGGATCTTGAGCAGTTCTTC

J gene: TRBJ2-7
clone size: once
D gene: .
V gene: TRBV28
CDR3 protein: CASSLVSGLGVSSYNEQYF
CDR3 DNA: TGTGCCAGCAGTTTAGTCTCGGGGTTGGGCGTAAGCTCCTACAATGAGCAGTACTTC

J gene: TRBJ1-5
clone size: .
D gene: TRBD1
V gene: TRBV6-1
CDR3 protein: CASSDPGGRYSNQPQHF
CDR3 DNA: TGTGCCAGCAGTGACCCAGGGGGCCGTTATAGCAATCAGCCCCAGCATTTT

J gene: TRBJ2-7
clone size: .
D gene: .
V gene: TRBV4-3
CDR3 protein: CASSQETRRSGREQYF
CDR3 DNA: TGCGCCAGCAGCCAAGAGACTAGGCGGAGCGGTCGCGAGCAGTACTTC

J gene: TRBJ2-1
clone size: .
D gene: .
V gene: TRBV20-1
CDR3 protein: CSVPDRLSRWNEQFF
CDR3 DNA: TGCAGTGTCCCAGACAGGCTATCTCGGTGGAATGAGCAGTTCTTC

J gene: TRBJ2-6
clone size: .
D gene: TRBD2
V gene: TRBV28
CDR3 protein: CASSLLAGYSGANVLTF
CDR3 DNA: TGTGCCAGCAGTCTTCTAGCGGGTTACTCTGGGGCCAACGTCCTGACTTTC

J gene: TRBJ2-7
clone size: few
D gene: .
V gene: TRBV19
CDR3 protein: CASSESYYSSYEQYF
CDR3 DNA: TGTGCCAGTAGTGAAAGCTACTATAGCTCCTACGAGCAGTACTTC

J gene: TRBJ1-1
clone size: .
D gene: .
V gene: TRBV20-1
CDR3 protein: CSARVFPRTAVEAFF
CDR3 DNA: TGCAGTGCTAGAGTCTTTCCGAGGACAGCGGTCGAAGCTTTCTTT

J gene: TRBJ1-4
clone size: .
D gene: TRBD1
V gene: TRBV5-1
CDR3 protein: CASSLSNPGQGLEKLIF
CDR3 DNA: TGCGCCAGCAGCTTAAGCAATCCGGGACAGGGATTGGAAAAACTGATTTTT

J gene: TRBJ1-1
clone size: .
D gene: .
V gene: TRBV9
CDR3 protein: CTSSVVPTTANTEAFF
CDR3 DNA: TGTACCAGCAGCGTAGTCCCGACGACCGCGAACACTGAAGCTTTCTTT

J gene: TRBJ1-2
clone size: .
D gene: TRBD1
V gene: TRBV20-1
CDR3 protein: CSARPGGDYGYTF
CDR3 DNA: TGCAGTGCCCGGCCAGGGGGGGACTATGGCTACACCTTC

J gene: TRBJ1-5
clone size: .
D gene: .
V gene: TRBV6-1
CDR3 protein: CASRRGGTQPQHF
CDR3 DNA: TGTGCCAGCAGAAGAGGGGGGACCCAGCCCCAGCATTTT

J gene: TRBJ2-3
clone size: few
D gene: TRBD2
V gene: TRBV7-9
CDR3 protein: CASRSGTSETDTQYF
CDR3 DNA: TGTGCCAGCAGGTCCGGGACTAGCGAGACAGATACGCAGTATTTT

J gene: TRBJ1-1
clone size: few
D gene: .
V gene: TRBV20-1
CDR3 protein: CSAERWGYTEAFF
CDR3 DNA: TGCAGTGCTGAGCGTTGGGGATACACTGAAGCTTTCTTT

J gene: TRBJ2-1
clone size: .
D gene: .
V gene: TRBV6-1
CDR3 protein: CAGSKTAENNEQFF
CDR3 DNA: TGTGCCGGCAGCAAAACCGCCGAAAACAATGAGCAGTTCTTC

J gene: TRBJ2-1
clone size: few
D gene: .
V gene: TRBV7-2
CDR3 protein: CASSLGRDFNEQFF
CDR3 DNA: TGTGCCAGCAGCTTAGGGAGGGATTTCAATGAGCAGTTCTTC

J gene: TRBJ2-5
clone size: many
D gene: TRBD2
V gene: TRBV29-1
CDR3 protein: CSVRLAGPETQYF
CDR3 DNA: TGCAGCGTTCGTCTAGCGGGGCCAGAGACCCAGTACTTC

J gene: TRBJ1-4
clone size: once
D gene: .
V gene: TRBV7-8
CDR3 protein: CASSSLDVSLEKLFF
CDR3 DNA: TGTGCCAGCAGCTCGCTGGACGTTTCACTTGAAAAACTGTTTTTT

J gene: TRBJ2-7
clone size: .
D gene: TRBD2
V gene: TRBV5-1
CDR3 protein: CASSLELAVYEQYF
CDR3 DNA: TGCGCCAGCAGCTTGGAACTAGCGGTCTACGAGCAGTACTTC

J gene: TRBJ2-1
clone size: .
D gene: .
V gene: TRBV9
CDR3 protein: CANRNSYNEQFF
CDR3 DNA: TGTGCCAACAGGAATTCCTACAATGAGCAGTTCTTC

J gene: TRBJ1-2
clone size: .
D gene: .
V gene: TRBV27
CDR3 protein: CASSFTGPGYGYTF
CDR3 DNA: TGTGCCAGCAGTTTTACCGGACCGGGGTATGGCTACACCTTC

J gene: TRBJ2-1
clone size: .
D gene: .
V gene: TRBV27
CDR3 protein: CASSFQEGEQFF
CDR3 DNA: TGTGCCAGCAGTTTTCAAGAGGGTGAGCAGTTCTTC

J gene: TRBJ1-1
clone size: once
D gene: .
V gene: TRBV9
CDR3 protein: CASSVEGGGSEAFF
CDR3 DNA: TGTGCCAGCAGCGTAGAAGGGGGGGGTTCTGAAGCTTTCTTT

J gene: TRBJ2-3
clone size: .
D gene: .
V gene: TRBV4-1
CDR3 protein: CASSQLGLSTDTQYF
CDR3 DNA: TGCGCCAGCAGCCAACTCGGCCTTAGCACAGATACGCAGTATTTT

J gene: TRBJ2-3
clone size: few
D gene: TRBD1
V gene: TRBV4-3
CDR3 protein: CASSQSQGTGTDTQYF
CDR3 DNA: TGCGCCAGCAGCCAAAGTCAGGGGACAGGCACAGATACGCAGTATTTT

J gene: TRBJ1-2
clone size: few
D gene: TRBD1
V gene: TRBV28
CDR3 protein: CASSSPPRGANYGYTF
CDR3 DNA: TGTGCCAGCAGTTCCCCCCCCAGGGGGGCTAACTATGGCTACACCTTC

J gene: TRBJ2-7
clone size: .
D gene: .
V gene: TRBV29-1
CDR3 protein: CSVAERAEQYF
CDR3 DNA: TGCAGCGTTGCGGAAAGGGCCGAGCAGTACTTC

J gene: TRBJ1-2
clone size: few
D gene: .
V gene: TRBV6-2/TRBV6-3
CDR3 protein: CASSYGRVEGYTF
CDR3 DNA: TGTGCCAGCAGTTACGGCAGGGTTGAAGGCTACACCTTC

J gene: TRBJ1-3
clone size: .
D gene: .
V gene: TRBV6-1
CDR3 protein: CASSEQGYAGNTIYF
CDR3 DNA: TGTGCCAGCAGTGAACAGGGGTATGCTGGAAACACCATATATTTT

J gene: TRBJ1-2
clone size: few
D gene: .
V gene: TRBV6-5
CDR3 protein: CATALQGIYGYTF
CDR3 DNA: TGTGCCACTGCCCTACAGGGAATTTATGGCTACACCTTC

J gene: TRBJ2-4
clone size: .
D gene: .
V gene: TRBV20-1
CDR3 protein: CSADSGPWEAKNIQYF
CDR3 DNA: TGCAGTGCTGATTCAGGGCCCTGGGAAGCCAAAAACATTCAGTACTTC

J gene: TRBJ1-3
clone size: .
D gene: TRBD1
V gene: TRBV5-1
CDR3 protein: CASSFQTGNSGNTIYF
CDR3 DNA: TGCGCCAGCAGCTTCCAGACAGGGAACTCTGGAAACACCATATATTTT